A single sample gave rise to the 22 T cell receptor beta chains below, sequenced in a study of shared clonotypes between healthy human individuals. Naive CD8 isolation took CD45RO-negative cells positively selected for CCR7 and excluded terminally differentiated effector memory CD45RA+ cells. Sequencing was performed with immunoSEQ multiplex PCR; in TCRdb, only in-frame clones are kept and a portion is missing. This table holds about 2.1 million clones, about 94% found once. Sequencing input: naive CD8+ T cells from PBMCs. These receptors were taken from a man aged 18 to 30 in good health. Some clones in this sample may be carry-over from other donors' samples.

The rearrangement joins TRBV7-8 to TRBJ1-4, with D tentatively TRBD1 (5 bases). The V end was cut by 1 base, the J end by 13 bases, with 13 bases between. This CDR3 has 13 amino acids. Per the germline V gene, CDR1 is SGHVS and CDR2 is FQNEAQ. In DNA, the CDR3 is TGTGCCAGCAGCTTAGGCCAGGGTAACGGACTGTTTTTT. This codes for CASSLGQGNGLFF.

The genes are TRBV7-9 and TRBJ1-3; D gene unclear. The CDR3 runs to 13 residues. Germline V gives CDR1 SEHNR, CDR2 FQNEAQ (reference sequence). Trimming stripped 2 bases from V and 8 bases from J, with 10 bases between. The CDR3: CASSLPRSDTIYF. The CDR3 DNA is TGTGCCAGCAGCTTACCCCGTTCGGACACCATATATTTT.

Only one count was recorded for this clone. The chain joins TRBV7-3 to TRBJ2-7; 7 bases agree with TRBD2. In germline, CDR1 is SGHTA, CDR2 FQGTGA. V lost 2 bases, J lost 5 bases, and 3 bases stayed unmatched. The CDR3 extends over 13 amino acids. The CDR3 nucleotides are TGTGCCAGCAGCTTAGGGGGACTAAACGAGCAGTACTTC. This sequence encodes CASSLGGLNEQYF.

In regard to this clone: The identical CDR3 is also encoded by other nucleotide sequences in the sample. The rearrangement joins TRBV7-8 to TRBJ1-5; tentative D call: TRBD1 (5 bases). The CDR3 contains 13 residues. Germline assignment: CDR1 SGHVS and CDR2 FQNEAQ. The ends were cut back, 5 bases at V and 5 bases at J, with 10 bases in the middle. The CDR3 sequence: CASSPGPYQPQHF. DNA for the CDR3: TGTGCCAGCAGCCCGGGACCTTATCAGCCCCAGCATTTT.

CDR3 DNA: TGTGCCAGCAGCCCCTCCCTAGTCGCAGATACGCAGTATTTT. It codes for CASSPSLVADTQYF. The chain combines TRBV14 with TRBJ2-3; D is ambiguous. CDR3 length equals 14 residues. Germline CDR1 and CDR2: SGHDN and FVKESK. Trimming removed 4 bases at V and 4 bases at J, with 12 bases between. The full variable domain, with the rest looked up from reference TRBV14 and TRBJ2-3, is EAGVTQFPSHSVIEKGQTVTLRCDPISGHDNLYWYRRVMGKEIKFLLHFVKESKQDESGMPNNRFLAERTGGTYSTLKVQPAELEDSGVYFCASSPSLVADTQYFGPGTRLTVL.

This chain joins TRBV4-1 and TRBJ1-2, with 8 bases lining up with TRBD1. This CDR3 has 18 residues. The germline gives CDR1 MGHRA, CDR2 YSYEKL. The J segment lost 3 bases and the V segment lost 0 bases, leaving 12 bases of the junction unmatched. CDR3 in amino acids: CASSQDYLTRTGHYGYTF. The CDR3 DNA reads as TGCGCCAGCAGCCAAGATTATCTTACCCGGACAGGGCACTATGGCTACACCTTC.

In regard to this clone: The same CDR3 arises from other DNA sequences in this sample as well. The rearrangement uses TRBV2 and TRBJ2-7; 9 nucleotides align to TRBD1. The CDR3 sequence is 12 residues long. The V and J ends lost 6 bases and 6 bases, in that order; junction bases with no gene match: 3. Germline V gene sequence: CDR1 SNHLY, CDR2 FYNNEI. CDR3 bases: TGTGCCAGCAGGGACAGGGGAGCCGAGCAGTACTTC. Its protein is CASRDRGAEQYF.

This chain joins TRBV9 and TRBJ1-5; D possibly corresponds to TRBD1 (6 bases). Trimming pared 4 bases from V and 5 bases from J, leaving 13 bases between. Germline lookup yields CDR1 SGDLS and CDR2 YYNGEE. The length of the CDR3 is 14 residues. The CDR3 coding sequence is TGTGCCAGCAGCCCTCCAGGGGTTTATCAGCCCCAGCATTTT. It is translated as CASSPPGVYQPQHF. Full variable domain (outside the CDR3, taken from reference TRBV9 and TRBJ1-5): DSGVTQTPKHLITATGQRVTLRCSPRSGDLSVYWYQQSLDQGLQFLIQYYNGEERAKGNILERFSAQQFPDLHSELNLSSLELGDSALYFCASSPPGVYQPQHFGDGTRLSIL.

This clone was counted a single time. The chain uses TRBV9 and TRBJ2-3, with TRBD2 identical over 9 bases. Germline-derived CDR1 and CDR2 are SGDLS and YYNGEE. The V segment lost 3 bases and the J segment 7 bases; nucleotides outside the gene matches: 6. CDR3 length equals 14 residues. In DNA, the CDR3 is TGTGCCAGCAGCGCTAGCGGGACGATGAATACGCAGTATTTT. It yields the protein CASSASGTMNTQYF. Using reference TRBV9 and TRBJ2-3 for the parts outside the CDR3, the full variable domain is DSGVTQTPKHLITATGQRVTLRCSPRSGDLSVYWYQQSLDQGLQFLIQYYNGEERAKGNILERFSAQQFPDLHSELNLSSLELGDSALYFCASSASGTMNTQYFGPGTRLTVL.

The chain couples TRBV7-9 to TRBJ2-5; 8 bases align to TRBD2. The CDR3 contains 16 residues. Trimming took 5 bases from V and 2 from J; bases not matched to a gene: 10. Looked up from germline, CDR1 is SEHNR and CDR2 is FQNEAQ (reference sequence). As DNA, the CDR3 is TGTGCCAGCAGCCCGCGGACTAGCCAGGGGCAAGAGACCCAGTACTTC. Its protein product is CASSPRTSQGQETQYF. Looking up the rest from reference TRBV7-9 and TRBJ2-5 gives the full variable domain: DTGVSQNPRHKITKRGQNVTFRCDPISEHNRLYWYRQTLGQGPEFLTYFQNEAQLEKSRLLSDRFSAERPKGSFSTLEIQRTEQGDSAMYLCASSPRTSQGQETQYFGPGTRLLVL.

The V gene is TRBV10-1, the J gene TRBJ2-1; 15 bases are shared with TRBD2. The V segment lost 8 bases and the J segment 10 bases; nucleotides outside the gene matches: 3. CDR3 length: 13 residues. CDR1 and CDR2 from the germline V gene are WNHNN and SYGVQD (reference sequence). The CDR3 spells CASGGLAGGEQFF. The CDR3 coding sequence is TGCGCCAGCGGCGGACTAGCGGGGGGGGAGCAGTTCTTC.

This clone was observed a handful of times. This sequence joins TRBV7-9 and TRBJ1-4; 9 positions match TRBD1. The V segment lost 5 bases and the J segment 5 bases; nucleotides outside the gene matches: 9. This CDR3 spans 16 amino acids. Germline lookup yields CDR1 SEHNR and CDR2 FQNEAQ (reference sequence). The CDR3 nucleotides are TGTGCCAGCAGCCCAAGGACAGGGGCTTCCAATGAAAAACTGTTTTTT. This sequence encodes CASSPRTGASNEKLFF.

Concerning this clone itself: In the same sample, other DNA sequences code for this CDR3. The rearrangement uses TRBV7-9 and TRBJ2-7, with D unclear. Germline loops: CDR1 SEHNR, CDR2 FQNEAQ (reference sequence). The CDR3 sequence is 11 residues long. Trimming left V 5 bases short and J 4 bases short, with 6 bases between. The CDR3 loop reads CASSVGYEQYF. DNA for the CDR3: TGTGCCAGCAGCGTCGGGTACGAGCAGTACTTC. Using reference TRBV7-9 and TRBJ2-7 for the parts outside the CDR3, the full variable domain is DTGVSQNPRHKITKRGQNVTFRCDPISEHNRLYWYRQTLGQGPEFLTYFQNEAQLEKSRLLSDRFSAERPKGSFSTLEIQRTEQGDSAMYLCASSVGYEQYFGPGTRLTVT.

The rearrangement joins TRBV5-1 to TRBJ1-1; no clear D. Trimming removed 4 bases from V and 0 bases from J, with 4 bases in between. The V gene's germline CDR1 is SGHRS and CDR2 YFSETQ. The CDR3 is 12 amino acids. CDR3 in DNA: TGCGCCAGCAGCGAGGTGAACACTGAAGCTTTCTTT. It specifies CASSEVNTEAFF.

The genes are TRBV11-2 and TRBJ2-5, with D maybe TRBD1 (5 bases). Germline values: CDR1 SGHAT, CDR2 FQNNGV. Trimming cost V 4 bases and J 5 bases, with 17 bases left between them. The CDR3 spans 15 residues. The CDR3 is CASSWYMGRVETQYF. CDR3 nucleotides: TGTGCCAGCAGCTGGTATATGGGGCGAGTGGAGACCCAGTACTTC.

The V call is TRBV5-8, the J call TRBJ1-2; TRBD1 agrees at 8 bases. The germline V gene has CDR1 SGHTS and CDR2 YDEGEE. With 1 base clipped from V and 2 bases from J, the junction kept 4 bases outside the gene matches. This CDR3 has 15 amino acids. The CDR3, as DNA: TGTGCCAGCAGCTTGACCCGGACAGGGAACTATGGCTACACCTTC. Protein product: CASSLTRTGNYGYTF.

The CDR3 loop reads CASTRDSQETQYF. CDR3 nucleotide sequence: TGTGCCAGCACCCGGGACAGCCAAGAGACCCAGTACTTC. This rearrangement joins TRBV7-9 to TRBJ2-5; 7 bases match TRBD1. J lost 1 base, V lost 7 bases, and 3 bases had no gene match. The CDR3 consists of 13 residues. Germline V gene data show CDR1 as SEHNR and CDR2 as FQNEAQ (reference sequence).

The chain couples TRBV27 to TRBJ2-7, with TRBD1 identical over 8 bases. Germline V lookup: CDR1 MNHEY, CDR2 SMNVEV (reference sequence). V gave up 5 bases and J gave up 2 bases; unmatched junction bases: 8. The CDR3 contains 15 residues. The CDR3 sequence is CASSPRQGSAYEQYF. DNA for the CDR3: TGTGCCAGCAGTCCAAGACAGGGGTCGGCCTACGAGCAGTACTTC.

Comments on this clone: The junction departs from the called germline gene at one end, perhaps through a read error. The gene calls are TRBV7-7 and TRBJ2-3; perhaps TRBD2 as D (6 bases). The V gene's germline CDR1 is SSHAT and CDR2 FNYEAQ (reference sequence). The CDR3 runs 14 residues. In DNA form, the CDR3 reads TGTGCCAGCAGCCGGACTACCGGCACGGATACGCAGTATTTT. Amino acid sequence: CASSRTTGTDTQYF.

CDR3 region: CASSSGLAGGEYNEQFF. The CDR3 bases are TGTGCCAGCAGCTCCGGACTAGCGGGAGGGGAATACAATGAGCAGTTCTTC. The rearrangement links TRBV7-6 to TRBJ2-1; TRBD2 agrees at 15 bases. From germline, CDR1 is SGHVS and CDR2 FNYEAQ. V trimming: 4 bases; J trimming: 4 bases; junction bases outside the gene matches: 5. The CDR3 extends over 17 amino acids. Drawing the rest from reference TRBV7-6 and TRBJ2-1, the complete variable domain is GAGVSQSPRYKVTKRGQDVALRCDPISGHVSLYWYRQALGQGPEFLTYFNYEAQQDKSGLPNDRFSAERPEGSISTLTIQRTEQRDSAMYRCASSSGLAGGEYNEQFFGPGTRLTVL.

The chain carries TRBV10-3 and TRBJ2-7; 9 bases are shared with TRBD1. CDR1 is ENHRY, CDR2 SYGVKD, per germline. V lost 1 base, J lost 5 bases, and 3 bases stayed unmatched. The CDR3 runs 14 residues. The CDR3 coding sequence is TGTGCCATCAGTGAGTTGGACAGGGGCCACGAGCAGTACTTC. Residues: CAISELDRGHEQYF.

Comments on this clone: The same CDR3 is also encoded by other DNA sequences in this sample. This rearrangement joins TRBV18 to TRBJ2-3; 14 nucleotides match TRBD2. The CDR3 contains 17 residues. Trimming took 0 bases from V and 4 from J; bases not matched to a gene: 3. Germline CDR1 is KGHSH and CDR2 is LQKENI. DNA of the CDR3: TGTGCCAGCTCACCACCGGGACTAGCGGGAGTGCCAGATACGCAGTATTTT. Translation: CASSPPGLAGVPDTQYF.